One sample yielded the 7 T cell receptor beta chains listed below, sequenced in a study of T cell responses to AZD1222 COVID-19 vaccine. Here immunoSEQ multiplex PCR was the method, and the copy in TCRdb shows in-frame clones only, minus some. The sample lists some 64,000 clones; just over 90% were seen once. Material: peripheral blood, obtained 28 days after the second dose of the MenACWY control vaccine. Every receptor here comes from an adult who received the MenACWY meningococcal vaccine as a control.

J is TRBJ2-7 and V is TRBV5-5; 7 bases match TRBD1. The germline gives CDR1 SGHKS, CDR2 YYEKEE (reference sequence). V dropped 0 bases and J dropped 2; count of bases not matched to a gene: 5. The CDR3 has 15 residues. CDR3 nucleotide sequence: TGTGCCAGCAGCTTGGCCCCGGGACAGCCCTACGAGCAGTACTTC. It specifies CASSLAPGQPYEQYF.

The chain joins TRBV15 to TRBJ1-6; tentatively, D is TRBD1 (5 bases). Deletions cut 2 bases from V and 4 bases from J, with 6 bases between. Per the germline V gene, CDR1 is LNHNV and CDR2 is YYDKDF (reference sequence). This CDR3 has 14 residues. Written as DNA, the CDR3 is TGTGCCACCAGCAGACAGGGTTATAATTCACCCCTCCACTTT. Translated, it gives CATSRQGYNSPLHF.

This chain connects TRBV19 to TRBJ1-1, with unresolved D. CDR3 length: 13 residues. V lost 5 bases to trimming and J lost 0 bases, with 7 bases between them. CDR1 is LNHDA, CDR2 SQIVND, per germline (reference sequence). The CDR3 nucleotides read TGTGCCAGTAGTTCCCGGTTGAACACTGAAGCTTTCTTT. Residues: CASSSRLNTEAFF.

The chain links TRBV28 to TRBJ1-5, with no clear D. Germline V gene data show CDR1 as MDHEN and CDR2 as SYDVKM. Trimming took off 7 bases at V and 6 bases at J, with 16 bases between the two ends. This CDR3 region has 14 residues. The CDR3 reads CASTTSPNGQPQHF. The CDR3 coding sequence is TGTGCCAGCACCACCAGCCCTAATGGTCAGCCCCAGCATTTT.

The chain carries TRBV12-3 or TRBV12-4 and TRBJ1-5, with D unclear. This CDR3 has 13 amino acids. Trimming stripped 2 bases from V and 1 base from J, with 3 bases between. For the CDR3, the DNA is TGTGCCAGCAGTTTAAAAAGCAATCAGCCCCAGCATTTT. Translating it yields CASSLKSNQPQHF.

This chain uses TRBV28 with TRBJ1-1, with a weak D call TRBD1 (6 bases). The CDR3 extends over 15 amino acids. CDR1 and CDR2 from the germline V gene are MDHEN and SYDVKM. V was shortened by 3 bases and J by 5 bases, with 16 bases between the two germline ends. DNA of the CDR3: TGTGCCAGCAGTTTTGCAGGGGTACGGGGGACTGAAGCTTTCTTT. This codes for CASSFAGVRGTEAFF.

The genes are TRBV20-1 and TRBJ1-1; 7 nucleotides match TRBD1. In germline, CDR1 is DFQATT, CDR2 SNEGSKA (reference sequence). The CDR3 loop spans 14 amino acids. Losses at the gene ends were 3 bases for V and 1 base for J; bases not matched to a gene: 5. The CDR3 sequence is CSASKEGANTEAFF. DNA of the CDR3: TGCAGTGCTAGTAAGGAGGGGGCGAACACTGAAGCTTTCTTT.